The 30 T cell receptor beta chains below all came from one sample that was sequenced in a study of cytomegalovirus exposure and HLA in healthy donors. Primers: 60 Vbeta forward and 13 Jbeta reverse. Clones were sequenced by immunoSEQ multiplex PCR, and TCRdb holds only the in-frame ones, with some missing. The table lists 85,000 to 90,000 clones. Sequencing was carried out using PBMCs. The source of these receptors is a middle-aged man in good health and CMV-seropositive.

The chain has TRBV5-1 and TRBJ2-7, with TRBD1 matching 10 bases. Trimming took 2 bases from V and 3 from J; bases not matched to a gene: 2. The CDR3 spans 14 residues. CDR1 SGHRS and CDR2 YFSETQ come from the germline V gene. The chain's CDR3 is CASSFDRGLYEQYV. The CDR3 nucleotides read TGCGCCAGCAGCTTTGACAGGGGGCTCTACGAGCAGTACGTC.

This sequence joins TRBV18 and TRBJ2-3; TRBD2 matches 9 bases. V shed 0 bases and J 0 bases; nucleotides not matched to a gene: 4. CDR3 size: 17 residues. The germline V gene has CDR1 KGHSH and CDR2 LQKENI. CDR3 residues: CASSPPDSGRSTDTQYF. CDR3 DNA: TGTGCCAGCTCACCACCAGACAGCGGGAGGAGCACAGATACGCAGTATTTT.

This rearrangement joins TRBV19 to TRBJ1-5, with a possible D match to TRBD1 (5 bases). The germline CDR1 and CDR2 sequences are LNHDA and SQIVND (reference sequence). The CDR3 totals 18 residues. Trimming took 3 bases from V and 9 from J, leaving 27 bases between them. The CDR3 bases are TGTGCCAGTAGTATTTCTGTTGACAGCCAAGCCGCCAGAGGGCCCCAGCATTTT. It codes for CASSISVDSQAARGPQHF.

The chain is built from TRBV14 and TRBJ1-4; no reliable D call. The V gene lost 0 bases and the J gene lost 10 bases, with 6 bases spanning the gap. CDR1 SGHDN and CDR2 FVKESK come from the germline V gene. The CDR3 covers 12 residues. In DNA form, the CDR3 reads TGTGCCAGCAGCCAAGATCTCCGAAAACTGTTTTTT. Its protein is CASSQDLRKLFF.

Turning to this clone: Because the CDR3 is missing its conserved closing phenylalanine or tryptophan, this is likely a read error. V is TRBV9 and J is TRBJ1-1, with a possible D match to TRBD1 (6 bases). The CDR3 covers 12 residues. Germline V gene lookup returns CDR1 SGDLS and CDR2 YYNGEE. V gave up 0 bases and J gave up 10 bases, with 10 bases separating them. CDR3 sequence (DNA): TGTGCCAGCAGCGTAGGGGAAGGGGGAGCTTTCCTT. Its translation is CASSVGEGGAFL.

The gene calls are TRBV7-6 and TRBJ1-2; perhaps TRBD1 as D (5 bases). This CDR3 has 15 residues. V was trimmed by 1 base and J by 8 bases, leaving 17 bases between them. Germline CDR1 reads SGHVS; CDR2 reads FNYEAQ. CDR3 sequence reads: CASSLGQFGGEGYTF. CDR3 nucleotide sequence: TGTGCCAGCAGCTTAGGCCAGTTCGGGGGAGAGGGCTACACCTTC.

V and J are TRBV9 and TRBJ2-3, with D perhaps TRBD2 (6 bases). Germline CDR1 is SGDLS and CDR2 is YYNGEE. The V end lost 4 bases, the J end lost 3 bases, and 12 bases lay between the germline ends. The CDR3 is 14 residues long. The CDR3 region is CASSPGVSTDTQYF. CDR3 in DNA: TGTGCCAGCAGCCCGGGAGTAAGTACAGATACGCAGTATTTT.

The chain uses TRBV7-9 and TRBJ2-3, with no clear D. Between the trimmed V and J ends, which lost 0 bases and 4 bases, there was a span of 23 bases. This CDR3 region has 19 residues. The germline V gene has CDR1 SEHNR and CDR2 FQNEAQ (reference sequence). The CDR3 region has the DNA TGTGCCAGCAGCTTAGCGAATTTCAGGCGAACCCGAGAAGCAGATACGCAGTATTTT. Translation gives CASSLANFRRTREADTQYF.

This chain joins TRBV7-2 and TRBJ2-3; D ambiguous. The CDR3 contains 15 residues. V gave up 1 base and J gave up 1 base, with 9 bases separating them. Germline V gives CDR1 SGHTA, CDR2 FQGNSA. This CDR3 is CASSLVVLGTDTQYF. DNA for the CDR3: TGTGCCAGCAGCTTAGTAGTGCTGGGCACAGATACGCAGTATTTT.

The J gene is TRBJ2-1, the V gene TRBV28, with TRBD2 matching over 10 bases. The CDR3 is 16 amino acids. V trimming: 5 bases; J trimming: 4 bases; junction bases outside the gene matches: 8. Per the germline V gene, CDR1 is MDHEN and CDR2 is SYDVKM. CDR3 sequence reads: CASSTPASGSYNEQFF. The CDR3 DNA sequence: TGTGCCAGCAGTACCCCGGCTAGCGGGAGTTACAATGAGCAGTTCTTC.

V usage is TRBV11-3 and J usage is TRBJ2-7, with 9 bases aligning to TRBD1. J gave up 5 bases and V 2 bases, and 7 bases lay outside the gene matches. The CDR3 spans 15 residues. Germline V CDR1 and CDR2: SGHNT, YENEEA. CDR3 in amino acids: CASSLQGTGWHEQYF. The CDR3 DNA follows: TGTGCCAGCAGCTTACAAGGGACAGGGTGGCACGAGCAGTACTTC.

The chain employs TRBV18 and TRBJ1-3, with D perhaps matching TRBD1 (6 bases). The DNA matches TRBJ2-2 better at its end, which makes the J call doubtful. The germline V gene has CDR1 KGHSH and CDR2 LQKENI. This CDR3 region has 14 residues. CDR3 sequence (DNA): TGTGCCAGCTGTGACAGGTTTGGCACCGGGGAGCTGTTTTTT. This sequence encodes CASCDRFGTGELFF.

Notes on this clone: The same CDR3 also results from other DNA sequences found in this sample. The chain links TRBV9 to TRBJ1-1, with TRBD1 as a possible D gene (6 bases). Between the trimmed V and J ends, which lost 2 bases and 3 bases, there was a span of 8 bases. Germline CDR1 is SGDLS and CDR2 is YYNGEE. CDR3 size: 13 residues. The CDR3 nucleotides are TGTGCCAGCAGCGTGGACAGTCACACTGAAGCTTTCTTT. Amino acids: CASSVDSHTEAFF.

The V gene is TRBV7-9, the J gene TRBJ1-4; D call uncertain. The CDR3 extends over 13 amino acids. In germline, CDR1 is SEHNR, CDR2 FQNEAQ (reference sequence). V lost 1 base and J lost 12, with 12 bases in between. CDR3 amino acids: CASSLGAPEELFF. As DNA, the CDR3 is TGTGCCAGCAGCTTAGGGGCCCCGGAGGAACTGTTTTTT.

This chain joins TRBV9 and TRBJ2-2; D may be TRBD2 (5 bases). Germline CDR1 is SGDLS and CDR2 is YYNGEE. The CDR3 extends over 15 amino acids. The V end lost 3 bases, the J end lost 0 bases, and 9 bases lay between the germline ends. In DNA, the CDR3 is TGTGCCAGCAGCGCCGGACTTTCGAACACCGGGGAGCTGTTTTTT. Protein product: CASSAGLSNTGELFF. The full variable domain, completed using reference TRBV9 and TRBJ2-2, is DSGVTQTPKHLITATGQRVTLRCSPRSGDLSVYWYQQSLDQGLQFLIQYYNGEERAKGNILERFSAQQFPDLHSELNLSSLELGDSALYFCASSAGLSNTGELFFGEGSRLTVL.

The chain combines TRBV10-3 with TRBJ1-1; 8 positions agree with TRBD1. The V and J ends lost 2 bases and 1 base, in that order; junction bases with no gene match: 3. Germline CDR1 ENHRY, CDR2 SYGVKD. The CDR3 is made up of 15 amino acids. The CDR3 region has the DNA TGTGCCATCAGTGAGCCGGGACAGGCGAACACTGAAGCTTTCTTT. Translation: CAISEPGQANTEAFF.

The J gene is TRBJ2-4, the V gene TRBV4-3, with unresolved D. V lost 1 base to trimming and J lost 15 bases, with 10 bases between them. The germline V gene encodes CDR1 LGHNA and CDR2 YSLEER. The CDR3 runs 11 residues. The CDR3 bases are TGCGCCAGCAGCCAAGGTCGCTCGAGGTACTTC. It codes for CASSQGRSRYF.

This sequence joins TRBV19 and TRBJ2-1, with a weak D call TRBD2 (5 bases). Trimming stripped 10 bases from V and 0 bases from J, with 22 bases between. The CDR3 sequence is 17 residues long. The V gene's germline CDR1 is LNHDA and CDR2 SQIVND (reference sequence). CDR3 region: CATTLRTAESSYNEQFF. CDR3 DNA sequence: TGTGCCACCACCTTACGTACAGCGGAGAGCTCCTACAATGAGCAGTTCTTC.

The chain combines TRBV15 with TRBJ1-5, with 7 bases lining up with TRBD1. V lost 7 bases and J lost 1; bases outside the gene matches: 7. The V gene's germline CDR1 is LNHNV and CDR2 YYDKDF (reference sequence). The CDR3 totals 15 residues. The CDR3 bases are TGTGCCACCACAACAGGGGCAGGGAGCAATCAGCCCCAGCATTTT. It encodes CATTTGAGSNQPQHF. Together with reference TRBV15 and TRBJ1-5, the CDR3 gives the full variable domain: DAMVIQNPRYQVTQFGKPVTLSCSQTLNHNVMYWYQQKSSQAPKLLFHYYDKDFNNEADTPDNFQSRRPNTSFCFLDIRSPGLGDTAMYLCATTTGAGSNQPQHFGDGTRLSIL.

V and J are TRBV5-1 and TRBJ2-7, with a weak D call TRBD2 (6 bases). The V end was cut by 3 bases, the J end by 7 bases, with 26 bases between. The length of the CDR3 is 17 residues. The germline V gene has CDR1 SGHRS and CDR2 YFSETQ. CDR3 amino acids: CASSSRGPGTLGGEQYF. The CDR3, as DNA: TGCGCCAGCAGCTCCAGAGGACCCGGGACTTTGGGGGGAGAGCAGTACTTC.

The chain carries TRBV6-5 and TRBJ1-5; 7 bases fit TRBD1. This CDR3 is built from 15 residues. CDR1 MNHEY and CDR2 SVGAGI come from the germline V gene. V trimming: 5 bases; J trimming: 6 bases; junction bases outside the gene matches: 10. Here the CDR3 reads CASSGETGSGQPQHF. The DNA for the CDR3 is TGTGCCAGCAGTGGTGAGACAGGGTCGGGTCAGCCCCAGCATTTT.

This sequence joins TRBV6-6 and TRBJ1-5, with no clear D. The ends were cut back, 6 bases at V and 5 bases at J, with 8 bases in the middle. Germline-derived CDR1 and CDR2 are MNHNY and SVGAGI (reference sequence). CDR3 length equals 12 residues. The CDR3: CASSGVDQPQHF. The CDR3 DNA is TGTGCCAGCAGCGGGGTTGATCAGCCCCAGCATTTT.

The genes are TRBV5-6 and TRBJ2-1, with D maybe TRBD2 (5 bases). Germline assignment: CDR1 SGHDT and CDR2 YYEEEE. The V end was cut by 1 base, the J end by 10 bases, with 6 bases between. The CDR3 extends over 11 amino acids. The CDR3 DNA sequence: TGTGCCAGCAGCTTGAGGGAGGAGCAGTTCTTC. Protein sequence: CASSLREEQFF.

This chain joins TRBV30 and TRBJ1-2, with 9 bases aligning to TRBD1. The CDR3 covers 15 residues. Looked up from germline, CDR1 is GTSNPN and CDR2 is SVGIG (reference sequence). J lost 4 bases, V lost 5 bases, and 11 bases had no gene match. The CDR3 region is CAWGYQGQGLYGYTF. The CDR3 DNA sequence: TGTGCCTGGGGATATCAGGGACAGGGCCTCTATGGCTACACCTTC.

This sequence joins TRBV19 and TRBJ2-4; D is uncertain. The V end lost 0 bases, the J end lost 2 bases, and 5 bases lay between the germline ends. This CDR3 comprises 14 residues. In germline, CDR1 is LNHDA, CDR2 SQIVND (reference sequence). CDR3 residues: CASSIEGSKNIQYF. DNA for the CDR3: TGTGCCAGTAGTATAGAGGGCTCCAAAAACATTCAGTACTTC.

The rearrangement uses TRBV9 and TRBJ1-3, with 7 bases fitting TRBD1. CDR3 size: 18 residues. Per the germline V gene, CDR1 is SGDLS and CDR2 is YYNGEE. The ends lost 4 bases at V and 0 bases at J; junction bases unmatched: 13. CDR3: CASSIHPGDSSSGNTIYF. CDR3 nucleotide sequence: TGTGCCAGCAGCATTCACCCGGGGGACAGTTCCTCTGGAAACACCATATATTTT.

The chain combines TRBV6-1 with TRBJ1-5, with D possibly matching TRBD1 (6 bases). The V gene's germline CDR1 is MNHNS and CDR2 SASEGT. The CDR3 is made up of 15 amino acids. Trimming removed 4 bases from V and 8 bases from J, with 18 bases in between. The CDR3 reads CASSGAGRGRKPQHF. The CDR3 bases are TGTGCCAGCAGTGGAGCTGGCAGGGGCAGAAAGCCCCAGCATTTT.

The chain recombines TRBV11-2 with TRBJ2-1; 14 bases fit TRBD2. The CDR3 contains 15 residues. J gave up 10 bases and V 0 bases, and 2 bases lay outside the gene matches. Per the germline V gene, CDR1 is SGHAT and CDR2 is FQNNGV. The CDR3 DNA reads TGTGCCAGCAGCTTAGATCGACTAGCGGGAGGGGAGCAGTTCTTC. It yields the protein CASSLDRLAGGEQFF.

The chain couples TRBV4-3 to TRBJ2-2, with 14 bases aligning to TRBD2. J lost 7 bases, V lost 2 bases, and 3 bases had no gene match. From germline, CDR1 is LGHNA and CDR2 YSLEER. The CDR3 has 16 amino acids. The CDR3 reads CASSQRLAGGIGELFF. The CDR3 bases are TGCGCCAGCAGCCAAAGACTAGCGGGAGGGATCGGGGAGCTGTTTTTT.

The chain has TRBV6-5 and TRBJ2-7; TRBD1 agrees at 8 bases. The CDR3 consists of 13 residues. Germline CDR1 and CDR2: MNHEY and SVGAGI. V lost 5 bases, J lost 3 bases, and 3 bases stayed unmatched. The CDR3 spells CASSGQGIYEQYF. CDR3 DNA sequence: TGTGCCAGCAGTGGACAGGGAATCTACGAGCAGTACTTC.